This TCR beta chain was obtained from a study of T cell changes during pregnancy in multiple sclerosis. CDR1 SNHLY and CDR2 FYNNEI come from the germline V gene. V lost 7 bases, J lost 7 bases, and 5 bases stayed unmatched. This CDR3 is built from 13 residues. Method: immunoSEQ multiplex PCR; TCRdb's copy keeps in-frame clones and lacks some. Among over 50,000 clones, roughly 87% were seen once, and the ten largest hold more than 1.5%. The sequencing here drew on peripheral blood, taken in the first trimester of pregnancy. The chain carries TRBV2 and TRBJ2-2; 8 nucleotides agree with TRBD1. This TCR was sampled from a female donor with multiple sclerosis, enrolled in a pregnancy study. The CDR3 nucleotides are TGTGCCAGCACCAGGGGGCGCAACGGGGAGCTGTTTTTT. This translates into CASTRGRNGELFF.